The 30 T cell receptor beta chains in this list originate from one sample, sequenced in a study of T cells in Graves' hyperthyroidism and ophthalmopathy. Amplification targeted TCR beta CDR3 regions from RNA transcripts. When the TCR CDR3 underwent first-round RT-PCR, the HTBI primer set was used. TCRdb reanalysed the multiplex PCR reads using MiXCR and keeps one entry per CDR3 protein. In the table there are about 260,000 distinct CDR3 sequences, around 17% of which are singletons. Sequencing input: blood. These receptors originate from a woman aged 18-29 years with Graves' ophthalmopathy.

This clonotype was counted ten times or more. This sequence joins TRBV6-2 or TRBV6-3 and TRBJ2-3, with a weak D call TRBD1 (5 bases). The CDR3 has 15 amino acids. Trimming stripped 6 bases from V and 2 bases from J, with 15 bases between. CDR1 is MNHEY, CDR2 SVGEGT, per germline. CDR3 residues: CASSLKGWDTDTQYF. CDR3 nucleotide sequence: TGTGCCAGCAGCCTAAAGGGGTGGGACACAGATACGCAGTATTTT.

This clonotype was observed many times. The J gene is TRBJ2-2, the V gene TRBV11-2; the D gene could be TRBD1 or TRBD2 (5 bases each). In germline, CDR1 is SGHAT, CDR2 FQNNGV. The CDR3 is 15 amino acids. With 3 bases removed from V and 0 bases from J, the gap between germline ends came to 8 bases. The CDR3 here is CASSLGRANTGELFF. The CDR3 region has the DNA TGTGCCAGCAGCTTGGGGCGGGCGAACACCGGGGAGCTGTTTTTT.

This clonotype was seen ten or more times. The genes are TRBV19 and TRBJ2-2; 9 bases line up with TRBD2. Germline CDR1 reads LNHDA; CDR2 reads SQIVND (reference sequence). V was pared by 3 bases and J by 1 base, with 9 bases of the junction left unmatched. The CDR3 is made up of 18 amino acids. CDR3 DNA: TGTGCCAGTAGTATGTTTGGACTAGCGCGTATGAACACCGGGGAGCTGTTTTTT. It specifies CASSMFGLARMNTGELFF.

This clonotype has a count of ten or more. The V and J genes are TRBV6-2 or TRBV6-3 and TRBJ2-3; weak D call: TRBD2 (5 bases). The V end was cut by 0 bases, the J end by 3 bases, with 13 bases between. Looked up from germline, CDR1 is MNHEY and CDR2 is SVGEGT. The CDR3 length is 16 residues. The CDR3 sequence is CASSYSHTPGTDTQYF. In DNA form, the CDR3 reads TGTGCCAGCAGTTACTCTCACACCCCGGGGACAGATACGCAGTATTTT.

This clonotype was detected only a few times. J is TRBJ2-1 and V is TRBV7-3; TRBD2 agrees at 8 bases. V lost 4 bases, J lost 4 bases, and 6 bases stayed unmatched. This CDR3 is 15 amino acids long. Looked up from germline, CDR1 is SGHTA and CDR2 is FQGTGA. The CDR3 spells CASSSLTGGYNEQFF. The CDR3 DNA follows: TGTGCCAGCAGCTCCCTAACGGGGGGGTACAATGAGCAGTTCTTC.

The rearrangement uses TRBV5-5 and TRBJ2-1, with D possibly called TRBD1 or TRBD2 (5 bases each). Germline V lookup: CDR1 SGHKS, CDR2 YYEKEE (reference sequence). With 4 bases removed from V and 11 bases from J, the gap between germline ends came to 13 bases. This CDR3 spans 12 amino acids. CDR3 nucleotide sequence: TGTGCCAGCAGCCCTAGGGACCGAAAGCAGTTCTTC. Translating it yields CASSPRDRKQFF.

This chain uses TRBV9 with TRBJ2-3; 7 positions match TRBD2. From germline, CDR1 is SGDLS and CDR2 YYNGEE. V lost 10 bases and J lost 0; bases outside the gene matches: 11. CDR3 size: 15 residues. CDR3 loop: CAGAGSSGSTDTQYF. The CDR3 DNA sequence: TGTGCCGGTGCGGGTTCTAGCGGTAGCACAGATACGCAGTATTTT. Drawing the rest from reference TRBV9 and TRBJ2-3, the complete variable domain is DSGVTQTPKHLITATGQRVTLRCSPRSGDLSVYWYQQSLDQGLQFLIQYYNGEERAKGNILERFSAQQFPDLHSELNLSSLELGDSALYFCAGAGSSGSTDTQYFGPGTRLTVL.

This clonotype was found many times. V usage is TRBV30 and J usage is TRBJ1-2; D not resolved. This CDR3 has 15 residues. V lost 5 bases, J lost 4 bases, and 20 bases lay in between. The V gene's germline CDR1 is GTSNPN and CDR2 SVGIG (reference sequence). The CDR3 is CAWVRGGRISYGYTF. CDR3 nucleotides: TGTGCCTGGGTGCGGGGAGGGCGTATTAGCTATGGCTACACCTTC. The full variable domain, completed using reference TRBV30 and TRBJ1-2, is SQTIHQWPATLVQPVGSPLSLECTVEGTSNPNLYWYRQAAGRGLQLLFYSVGIGQISSEVPQNLSASRPQDRQFILSSKKLLLSDSGFYLCAWVRGGRISYGYTFGSGTRLTVV.

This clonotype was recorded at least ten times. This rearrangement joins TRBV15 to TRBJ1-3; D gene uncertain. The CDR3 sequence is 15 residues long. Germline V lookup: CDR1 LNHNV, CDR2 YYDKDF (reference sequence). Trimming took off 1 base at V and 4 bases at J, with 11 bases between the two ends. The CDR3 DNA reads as TGTGCCACCAGCAGAGGCCCAAGCGCGGGAAACACCATATATTTT. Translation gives CATSRGPSAGNTIYF.

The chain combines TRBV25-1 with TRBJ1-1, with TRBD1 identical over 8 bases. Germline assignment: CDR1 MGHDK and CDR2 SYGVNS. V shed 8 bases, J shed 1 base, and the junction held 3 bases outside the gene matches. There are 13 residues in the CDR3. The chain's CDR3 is CASEDRANTEAFF. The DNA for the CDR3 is TGTGCCAGCGAGGACAGGGCGAACACTGAAGCTTTCTTT.

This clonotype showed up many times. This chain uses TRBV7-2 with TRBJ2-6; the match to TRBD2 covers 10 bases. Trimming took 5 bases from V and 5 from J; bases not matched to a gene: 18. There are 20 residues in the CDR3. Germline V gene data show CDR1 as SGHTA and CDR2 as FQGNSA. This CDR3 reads CASSPTGLAEPPVRANVLTF. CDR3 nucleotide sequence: TGTGCCAGCAGCCCTACTGGACTAGCGGAGCCACCAGTGAGGGCCAACGTCCTGACTTTC.

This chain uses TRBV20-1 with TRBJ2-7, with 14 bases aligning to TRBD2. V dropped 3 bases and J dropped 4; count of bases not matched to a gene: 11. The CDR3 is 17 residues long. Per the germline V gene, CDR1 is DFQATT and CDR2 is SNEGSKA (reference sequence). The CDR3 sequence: CSARAGTSGGLFYEQYF. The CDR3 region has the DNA TGCAGTGCTAGGGCAGGGACTAGCGGGGGCCTTTTTTACGAGCAGTACTTC.

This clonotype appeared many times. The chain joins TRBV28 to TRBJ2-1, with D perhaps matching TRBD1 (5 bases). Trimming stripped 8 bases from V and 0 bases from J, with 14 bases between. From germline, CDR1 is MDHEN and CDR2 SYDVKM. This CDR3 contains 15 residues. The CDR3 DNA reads TGTGCCAGCGCCTACCAGGGAAGCTCCTACAATGAGCAGTTCTTC. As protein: CASAYQGSSYNEQFF.

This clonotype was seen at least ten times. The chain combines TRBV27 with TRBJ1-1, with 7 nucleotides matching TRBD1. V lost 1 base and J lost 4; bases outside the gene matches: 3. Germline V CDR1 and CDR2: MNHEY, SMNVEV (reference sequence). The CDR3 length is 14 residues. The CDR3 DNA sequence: TGTGCCAGCAGTTTATGGACAGGAAGCACTGAAGCTTTCTTT. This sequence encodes CASSLWTGSTEAFF.

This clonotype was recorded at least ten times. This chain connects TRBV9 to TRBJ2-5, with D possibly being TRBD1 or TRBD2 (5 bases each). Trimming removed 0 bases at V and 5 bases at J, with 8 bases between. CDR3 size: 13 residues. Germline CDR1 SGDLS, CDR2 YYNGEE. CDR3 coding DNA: TGTGCCAGCAGCGTAGGAGGGGAGGAGACCCAGTACTTC. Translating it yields CASSVGGEETQYF.

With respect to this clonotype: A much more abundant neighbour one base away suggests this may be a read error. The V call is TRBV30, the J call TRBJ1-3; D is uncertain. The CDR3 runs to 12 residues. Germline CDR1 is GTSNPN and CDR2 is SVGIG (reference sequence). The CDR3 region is CAWTSSGNTVYF. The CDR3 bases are TGTGCCTGGACTAGTTCTGGAAACACCGTATATTTT.

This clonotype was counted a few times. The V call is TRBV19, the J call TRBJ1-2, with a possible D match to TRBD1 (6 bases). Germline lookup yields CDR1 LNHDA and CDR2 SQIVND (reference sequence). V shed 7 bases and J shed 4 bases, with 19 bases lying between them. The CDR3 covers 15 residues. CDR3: CASTTPLGGGYGYTF. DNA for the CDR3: TGTGCCAGTACCACTCCCTTAGGGGGAGGCTATGGCTACACCTTC.

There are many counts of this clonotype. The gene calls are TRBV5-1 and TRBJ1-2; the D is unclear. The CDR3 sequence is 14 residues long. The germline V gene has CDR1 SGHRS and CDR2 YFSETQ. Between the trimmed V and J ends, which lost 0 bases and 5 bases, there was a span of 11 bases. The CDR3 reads CASSLGRAEYGYTF. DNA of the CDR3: TGCGCCAGCAGCTTGGGAAGGGCTGAATATGGCTACACCTTC.

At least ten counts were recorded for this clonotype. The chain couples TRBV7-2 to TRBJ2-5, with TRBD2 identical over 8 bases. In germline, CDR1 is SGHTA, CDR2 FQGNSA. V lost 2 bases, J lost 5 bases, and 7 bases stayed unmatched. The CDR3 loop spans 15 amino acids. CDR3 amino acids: CASSLLPGGLETQYF. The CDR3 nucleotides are TGTGCCAGCAGCTTACTACCGGGAGGGCTGGAGACCCAGTACTTC.

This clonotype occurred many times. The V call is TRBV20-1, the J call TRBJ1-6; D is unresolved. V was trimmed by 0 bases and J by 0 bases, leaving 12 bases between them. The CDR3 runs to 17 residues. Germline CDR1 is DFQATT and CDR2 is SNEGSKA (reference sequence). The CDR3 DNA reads TGCAGTGCTAGAGACGTGAGGGAGAGCTCCTATAATTCACCCCTCCACTTT. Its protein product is CSARDVRESSYNSPLHF.

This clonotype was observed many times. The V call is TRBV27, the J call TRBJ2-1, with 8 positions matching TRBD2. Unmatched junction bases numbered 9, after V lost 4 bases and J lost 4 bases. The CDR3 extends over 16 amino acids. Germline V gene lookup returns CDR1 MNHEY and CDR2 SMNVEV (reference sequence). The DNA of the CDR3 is TGTGCCAGCAGTTCCGGCAAGCGGGGGATTTACAATGAGCAGTTCTTC. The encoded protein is CASSSGKRGIYNEQFF.

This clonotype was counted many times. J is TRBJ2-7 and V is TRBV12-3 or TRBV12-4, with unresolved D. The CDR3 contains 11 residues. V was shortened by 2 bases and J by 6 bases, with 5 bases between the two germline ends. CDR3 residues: CASSLSAEQYF. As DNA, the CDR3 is TGTGCCAGCAGTTTAAGTGCCGAGCAGTACTTC.

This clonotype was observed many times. CDR3 coding DNA: TGTGCCAGCAGCTTAGGGACAGGGACTGAAAAACTGTTTTTT. This gives the protein CASSLGTGTEKLFF. V and J are TRBV7-9 and TRBJ1-4; the match to TRBD1 covers 8 bases. V lost 1 base, J lost 7 bases, and 2 bases stayed unmatched. The CDR3 sequence is 14 residues long. The V gene's germline CDR1 is SEHNR and CDR2 FQNEAQ (reference sequence).

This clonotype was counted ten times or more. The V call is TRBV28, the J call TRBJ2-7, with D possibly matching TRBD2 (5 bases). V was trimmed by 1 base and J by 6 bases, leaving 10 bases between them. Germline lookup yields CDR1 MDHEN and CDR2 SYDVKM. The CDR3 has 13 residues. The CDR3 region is CASSLYGVSEQYF. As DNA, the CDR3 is TGTGCCAGCAGTTTATACGGGGTAAGCGAGCAGTACTTC. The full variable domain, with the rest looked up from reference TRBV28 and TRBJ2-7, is DVKVTQSSRYLVKRTGEKVFLECVQDMDHENMFWYRQDPGLGLRLIYFSYDVKMKEKGDIPEGYSVSREKKERFSLILESASTNQTSMYLCASSLYGVSEQYFGPGTRLTVT.

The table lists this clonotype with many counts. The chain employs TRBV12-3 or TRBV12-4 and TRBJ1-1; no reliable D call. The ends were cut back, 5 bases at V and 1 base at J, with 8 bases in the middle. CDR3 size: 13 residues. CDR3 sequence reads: CASSTRENTEAFF. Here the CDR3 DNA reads TGTGCCAGCAGTACACGGGAGAACACTGAAGCTTTCTTT.

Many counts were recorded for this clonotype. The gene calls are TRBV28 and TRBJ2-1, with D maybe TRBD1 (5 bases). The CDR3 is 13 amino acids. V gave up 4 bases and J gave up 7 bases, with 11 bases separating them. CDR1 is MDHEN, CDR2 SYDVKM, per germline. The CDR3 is CASSSSGWNEQFF. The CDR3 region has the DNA TGTGCCAGCAGTTCGTCAGGGTGGAATGAGCAGTTCTTC.

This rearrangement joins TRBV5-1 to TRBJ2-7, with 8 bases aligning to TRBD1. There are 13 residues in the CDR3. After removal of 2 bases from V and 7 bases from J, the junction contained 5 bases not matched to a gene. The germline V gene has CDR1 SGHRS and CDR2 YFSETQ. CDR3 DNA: TGCGCCAGCAGCTTTCAGGGGGCGCGGGAGCAGTACTTC. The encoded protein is CASSFQGAREQYF.

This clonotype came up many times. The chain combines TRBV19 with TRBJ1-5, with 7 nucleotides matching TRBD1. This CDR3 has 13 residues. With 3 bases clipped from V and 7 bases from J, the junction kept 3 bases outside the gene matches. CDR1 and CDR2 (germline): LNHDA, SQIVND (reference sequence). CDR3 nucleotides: TGTGCCAGTAGTATCGACAGGGACCAGCCCCAGCATTTT. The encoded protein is CASSIDRDQPQHF.

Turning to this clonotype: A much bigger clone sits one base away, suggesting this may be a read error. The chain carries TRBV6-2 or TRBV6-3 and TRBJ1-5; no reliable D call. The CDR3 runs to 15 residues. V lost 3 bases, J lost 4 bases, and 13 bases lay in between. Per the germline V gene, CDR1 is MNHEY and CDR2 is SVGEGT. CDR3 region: CASSYDPWRNQPQHF. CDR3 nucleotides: TGTGCCAGCAGTTATGATCCCTGGCGAAATCAGCCCCAGCATTTT.

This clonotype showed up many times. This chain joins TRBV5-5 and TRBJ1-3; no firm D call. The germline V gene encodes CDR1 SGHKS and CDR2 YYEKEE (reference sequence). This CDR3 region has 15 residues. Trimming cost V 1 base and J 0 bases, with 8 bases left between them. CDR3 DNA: TGTGCCAGCAGCTTGAGTACAGACTCTGGAAACACCATATATTTT. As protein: CASSLSTDSGNTIYF.